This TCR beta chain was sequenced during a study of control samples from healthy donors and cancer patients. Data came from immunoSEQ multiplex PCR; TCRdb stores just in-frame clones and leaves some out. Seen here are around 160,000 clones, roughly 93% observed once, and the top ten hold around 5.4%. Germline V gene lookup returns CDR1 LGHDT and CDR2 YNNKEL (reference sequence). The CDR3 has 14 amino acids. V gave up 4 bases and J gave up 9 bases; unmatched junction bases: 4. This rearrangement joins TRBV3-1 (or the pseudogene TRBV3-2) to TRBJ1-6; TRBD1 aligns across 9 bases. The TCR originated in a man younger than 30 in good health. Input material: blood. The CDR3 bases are TGTGCCAGCAGCCGACAGGGGGAAATTTCACCCCTCCACTTT. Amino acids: CASSRQGEISPLHF.